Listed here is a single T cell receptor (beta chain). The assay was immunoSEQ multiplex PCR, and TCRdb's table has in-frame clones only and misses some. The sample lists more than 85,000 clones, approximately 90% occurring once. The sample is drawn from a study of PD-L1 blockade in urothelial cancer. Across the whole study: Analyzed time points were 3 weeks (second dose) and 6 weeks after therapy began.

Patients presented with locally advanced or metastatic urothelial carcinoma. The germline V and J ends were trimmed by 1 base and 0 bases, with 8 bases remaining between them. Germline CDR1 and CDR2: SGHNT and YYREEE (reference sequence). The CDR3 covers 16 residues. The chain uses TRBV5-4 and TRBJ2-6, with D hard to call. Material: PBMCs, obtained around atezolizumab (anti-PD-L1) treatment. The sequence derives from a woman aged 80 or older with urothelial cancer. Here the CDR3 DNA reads TGTGCCAGCAGCTTGCACGTCAGCTCTGGGGCCAACGTCCTGACTTTC. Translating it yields CASSLHVSSGANVLTF.